Listed below are T cell receptor beta chains from one sample, sequenced in a study of shared clonotypes between healthy human individuals. TCRdb keeps only in-frame clones here, not all; method: immunoSEQ multiplex PCR. The sample shows roughly 2.2 million clones, approximately 93% of them seen only once. The sequencing input was naive CD4+ T cells from PBMCs. The source is a man aged 18 to 29 in good health. Some clones in this sample may be carry-over from other donors' samples. The CDR3 runs from the conserved cysteine through the conserved F or W. Fields, in order: D gene, clone size, V gene, J gene, CDR3 DNA, CDR3 protein. D genes are given only for firm matches. For some rows the clone size is stated as once, few or many, or as a class when expanded; others skip it.

D gene: .; clone size: .; V gene: TRBV29-1; J gene: TRBJ2-3; CDR3 DNA: TGCAGCGTAACCTATCGCCCATTCCCAGATACGCAGTATTTT; CDR3 protein: CSVTYRPFPDTQYF
D gene: .; clone size: .; V gene: TRBV27; J gene: TRBJ2-1; CDR3 DNA: TGTGCCAGCAGAAGGGTGAATGAGCAGTTCTTC; CDR3 protein: CASRRVNEQFF
D gene: .; clone size: .; V gene: TRBV28; J gene: TRBJ2-1; CDR3 DNA: TGTGCCAGCAGTTTAATCCGGTCTCCGAGCTCCTACAATGAGCAGTTCTTC; CDR3 protein: CASSLIRSPSSYNEQFF
D gene: .; clone size: once; V gene: TRBV19; J gene: TRBJ2-5; CDR3 DNA: TGTGCCAGTACCTCTAGTTTTCCGGGAGAAGAGACCCAGTACTTC; CDR3 protein: CASTSSFPGEETQYF
D gene: .; clone size: .; V gene: TRBV29-1; J gene: TRBJ2-3; CDR3 DNA: TGCAGCGTTGAAGTAGCGGCAAGCACAGATACGCAGTATTTT; CDR3 protein: CSVEVAASTDTQYF
D gene: .; clone size: .; V gene: TRBV7-3; J gene: TRBJ2-2; CDR3 DNA: TGTGCCAGCAGCGCGACTAGTTTCGACACCGGGGAGCTGTTTTTT; CDR3 protein: CASSATSFDTGELFF
D gene: .; clone size: .; V gene: TRBV28; J gene: TRBJ2-7; CDR3 DNA: TGTGCCAGCAGGGGGGAGGTACAGGTGGCCTACGAGCAGTACTTC; CDR3 protein: CASRGEVQVAYEQYF
D gene: .; clone size: .; V gene: TRBV25-1; J gene: TRBJ2-2; CDR3 DNA: TGTGCCAGCAGGGGACAGAACACCGGGGAGCTGTTTTTT; CDR3 protein: CASRGQNTGELFF
D gene: TRBD1; clone size: .; V gene: TRBV19; J gene: TRBJ2-3; CDR3 DNA: TGTGCCAGAGGTGGGACAGATTCAGATACGCAGTATTTT; CDR3 protein: CARGGTDSDTQYF
D gene: .; clone size: .; V gene: TRBV23-1; J gene: TRBJ1-2; CDR3 DNA: TGCGCCAGCGGGACAACAGGACAGAATGGCTACACCTTC; CDR3 protein: CASGTTGQNGYTF
D gene: TRBD1; clone size: .; V gene: TRBV2; J gene: TRBJ2-1; CDR3 DNA: TGTGCCAGCAGTGGGACAGGGGGAAGGAGTGAGCAGTTCTTC; CDR3 protein: CASSGTGGRSEQFF
D gene: TRBD2; clone size: .; V gene: TRBV28; J gene: TRBJ2-1; CDR3 DNA: TGTGCCAGCAGTTCCCCCTCGGCGGGAGATGACTACAATGAGCAGTTCTTC; CDR3 protein: CASSSPSAGDDYNEQFF
D gene: .; clone size: .; V gene: TRBV28; J gene: TRBJ2-3; CDR3 DNA: TGTGCCAGCAGTTTAGCGGGGAGAGTTAGCACAGATACGCAGTATTTT; CDR3 protein: CASSLAGRVSTDTQYF
D gene: TRBD1; clone size: .; V gene: TRBV5-1; J gene: TRBJ1-2; CDR3 DNA: TGCGCCAGCAGCATTAGGACAGGCGGTGGCTACACCTTC; CDR3 protein: CASSIRTGGGYTF
D gene: TRBD2; clone size: .; V gene: TRBV11-3; J gene: TRBJ2-7; CDR3 DNA: TGTGCCAGCGGCCTAGCGGCGGGCGAGCAGTACTTC; CDR3 protein: CASGLAAGEQYF
D gene: TRBD1; clone size: .; V gene: TRBV30; J gene: TRBJ1-2; CDR3 DNA: TGTGCCTGGAGCACAGGGGGCCCAGGCTACACCTTC; CDR3 protein: CAWSTGGPGYTF
D gene: TRBD1; clone size: .; V gene: TRBV7-9; J gene: TRBJ2-3; CDR3 DNA: TGTGCCAGCAGCACTACCGTAGAACAGGGGCTTGCAGATACGCAGTATTTT; CDR3 protein: CASSTTVEQGLADTQYF
D gene: TRBD2; clone size: .; V gene: TRBV10-1; J gene: TRBJ2-1; CDR3 DNA: TGCGCCAGCAGTGAAACAACTAGCGGGAGGGCCGGCTTGTTCTTC; CDR3 protein: CASSETTSGRAGLFF
D gene: .; clone size: .; V gene: TRBV9; J gene: TRBJ1-4; CDR3 DNA: TGTGCCAGCAGCACCCACAGTGCAACTAATGAAAAACTGTTTTTT; CDR3 protein: CASSTHSATNEKLFF
D gene: .; clone size: .; V gene: TRBV28; J gene: TRBJ2-5; CDR3 DNA: TGTGCCAGCAGTTTAGGTGGGTCGTACCAAGAGACCCAGTACTTC; CDR3 protein: CASSLGGSYQETQYF
D gene: .; clone size: .; V gene: TRBV7-9; J gene: TRBJ1-2; CDR3 DNA: TGTGCCAGCAGCTTCAGTGGGGGTGGCTACACCTTC; CDR3 protein: CASSFSGGGYTF
D gene: .; clone size: .; V gene: TRBV7-3; J gene: TRBJ2-2; CDR3 DNA: TGTGCCAGCGGAGGGGTTAGCGGAACTACGAACACCGGGGAGCTGTTTTTT; CDR3 protein: CASGGVSGTTNTGELFF
D gene: TRBD1; clone size: .; V gene: TRBV6-1; J gene: TRBJ1-5; CDR3 DNA: TGTGCCAGCAGAGAGGGGGCTAATCAGCCCCAGCATTTT; CDR3 protein: CASREGANQPQHF
D gene: .; clone size: once; V gene: TRBV11-2; J gene: TRBJ2-5; CDR3 DNA: TGTGCCAGCAGCTTACACGCCTTAGCAGCTGAGGAGACCCAGTACTTC; CDR3 protein: CASSLHALAAEETQYF
D gene: TRBD2; clone size: .; V gene: TRBV5-1; J gene: TRBJ2-2; CDR3 DNA: TGCGCCAGCAGCCTCCCGACTAGCGGGACGAACACCGGGGAGCTGTTTTTT; CDR3 protein: CASSLPTSGTNTGELFF
D gene: .; clone size: .; V gene: TRBV11-2; J gene: TRBJ2-1; CDR3 DNA: TGTGCCAGCAGCTTAGACGGGGTAGTCAGGGCGGTATTAAATGAGCAGTTCTTC; CDR3 protein: CASSLDGVVRAVLNEQFF
D gene: TRBD2; clone size: .; V gene: TRBV11-2; J gene: TRBJ2-5; CDR3 DNA: TGTGCCAGCAGCTTAGGCCCCCCTAGCGGCTACCAAGAGACCCAGTACTTC; CDR3 protein: CASSLGPPSGYQETQYF
D gene: TRBD2; clone size: once; V gene: TRBV11-2; J gene: TRBJ2-2; CDR3 DNA: TGTGCCAGCAGCTTATTTGCTAGCGGGAGGGTCGGGACCGGGGAGCTGTTTTTT; CDR3 protein: CASSLFASGRVGTGELFF
D gene: TRBD1; clone size: once; V gene: TRBV14; J gene: TRBJ2-7; CDR3 DNA: TGTGCCAGCAGCCCTTTAGGGGGCCTCTACGAGCAGTACTTC; CDR3 protein: CASSPLGGLYEQYF
D gene: TRBD1; clone size: once; V gene: TRBV7-2; J gene: TRBJ1-1; CDR3 DNA: TGTGCCAGCACCATGCAGGGGGCGTACACTGAAGCTTTCTTT; CDR3 protein: CASTMQGAYTEAFF
D gene: .; clone size: .; V gene: TRBV6-1; J gene: TRBJ2-5; CDR3 DNA: TGTGCCAGCATCGCGGGGCCCCCCGGGACCCAGTACTTC; CDR3 protein: CASIAGPPGTQYF
D gene: .; clone size: .; V gene: TRBV15; J gene: TRBJ2-7; CDR3 DNA: TGTGCCACCAGCAGAGAGACACTGGGCGAGCAGTACTTC; CDR3 protein: CATSRETLGEQYF
D gene: TRBD2; clone size: .; V gene: TRBV7-2; J gene: TRBJ2-7; CDR3 DNA: TGTGCCAGCAGCTTAGGGCGGGAGTACGAGCAGTACTTC; CDR3 protein: CASSLGREYEQYF
D gene: TRBD2; clone size: once; V gene: TRBV2; J gene: TRBJ2-3; CDR3 DNA: TGTGCCAGCAGTGAAGCGGGAGGGCGGGGAGATACGCAGTATTTT; CDR3 protein: CASSEAGGRGDTQYF
D gene: TRBD1; clone size: once; V gene: TRBV7-3; J gene: TRBJ2-7; CDR3 DNA: TGTGCCAGCAGGTCGGGGGCATCCTATCCGGGACAGGGGCCACACGAGCAGTACTTC; CDR3 protein: CASRSGASYPGQGPHEQYF
D gene: .; clone size: .; V gene: TRBV25-1; J gene: TRBJ2-7; CDR3 DNA: TGTGCCAGCAGAGAGGGAACCTACGAGCAGTACTTC; CDR3 protein: CASREGTYEQYF
D gene: TRBD1; clone size: once; V gene: TRBV7-9; J gene: TRBJ2-2; CDR3 DNA: TGTGCCAGCAGTCCAAGAGGGCTACGTGGGCAGGGGGCCACCGGGGAGCTGTTTTTT; CDR3 protein: CASSPRGLRGQGATGELFF